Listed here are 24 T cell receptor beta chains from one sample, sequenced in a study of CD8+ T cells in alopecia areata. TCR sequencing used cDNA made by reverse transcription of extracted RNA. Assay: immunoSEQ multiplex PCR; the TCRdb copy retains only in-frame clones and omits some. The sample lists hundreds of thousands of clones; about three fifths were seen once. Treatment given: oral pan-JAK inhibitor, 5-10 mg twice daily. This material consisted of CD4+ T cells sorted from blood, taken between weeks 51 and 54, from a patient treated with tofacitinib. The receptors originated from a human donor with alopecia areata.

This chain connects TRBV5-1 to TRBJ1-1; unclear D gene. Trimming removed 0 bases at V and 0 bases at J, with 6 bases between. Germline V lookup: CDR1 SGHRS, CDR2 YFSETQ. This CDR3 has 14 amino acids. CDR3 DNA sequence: TGCGCCAGCAGCTTGGAAGCATTGAACACTGAAGCTTTCTTT. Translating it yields CASSLEALNTEAFF.

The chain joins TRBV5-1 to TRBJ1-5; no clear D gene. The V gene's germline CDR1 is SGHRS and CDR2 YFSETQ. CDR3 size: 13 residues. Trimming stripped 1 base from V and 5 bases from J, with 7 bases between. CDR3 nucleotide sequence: TGCGCCAGCAGCTTGTCTATCGATCAGCCCCAGCATTTT. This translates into CASSLSIDQPQHF.

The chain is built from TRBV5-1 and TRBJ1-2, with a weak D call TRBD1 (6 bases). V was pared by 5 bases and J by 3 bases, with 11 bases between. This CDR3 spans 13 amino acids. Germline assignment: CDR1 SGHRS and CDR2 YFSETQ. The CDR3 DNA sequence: TGCGCCAGCAGAGGGACAACCGACTATGGCTACACCTTC. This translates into CASRGTTDYGYTF.

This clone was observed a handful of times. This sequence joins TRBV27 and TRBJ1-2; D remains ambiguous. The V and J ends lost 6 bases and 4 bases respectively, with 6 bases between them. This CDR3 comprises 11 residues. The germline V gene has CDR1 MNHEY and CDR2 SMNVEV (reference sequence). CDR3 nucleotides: TGTGCCAGCAGCGACGGCTATGGCTACACCTTC. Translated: CASSDGYGYTF.

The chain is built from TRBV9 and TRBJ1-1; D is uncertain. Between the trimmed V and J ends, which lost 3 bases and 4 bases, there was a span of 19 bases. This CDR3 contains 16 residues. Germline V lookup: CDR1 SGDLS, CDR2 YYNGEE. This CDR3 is CASSGALASLSTEAFF. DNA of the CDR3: TGTGCCAGCAGCGGGGCCCTAGCGTCCCTGTCCACTGAAGCTTTCTTT.

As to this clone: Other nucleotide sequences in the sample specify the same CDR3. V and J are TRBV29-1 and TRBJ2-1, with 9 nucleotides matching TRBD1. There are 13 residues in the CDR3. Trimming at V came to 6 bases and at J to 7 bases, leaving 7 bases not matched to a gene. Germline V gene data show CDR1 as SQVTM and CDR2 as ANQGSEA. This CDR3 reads CSVATGGGNEQFF. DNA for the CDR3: TGCAGCGTCGCTACAGGGGGCGGGAATGAGCAGTTCTTC.

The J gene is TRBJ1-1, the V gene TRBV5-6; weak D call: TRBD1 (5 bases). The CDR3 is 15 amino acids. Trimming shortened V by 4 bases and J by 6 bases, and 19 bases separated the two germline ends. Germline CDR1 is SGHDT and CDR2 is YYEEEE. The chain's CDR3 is CASSPGLSWGPEAFF. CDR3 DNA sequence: TGTGCCAGCAGCCCAGGCCTGTCCTGGGGACCTGAAGCTTTCTTT.

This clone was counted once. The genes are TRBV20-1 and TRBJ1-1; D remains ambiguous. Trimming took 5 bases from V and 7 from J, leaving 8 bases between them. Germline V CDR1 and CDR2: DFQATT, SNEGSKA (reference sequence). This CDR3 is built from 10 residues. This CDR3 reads CSAGKVEAFF. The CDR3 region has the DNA TGCAGTGCTGGAAAAGTTGAAGCTTTCTTT.

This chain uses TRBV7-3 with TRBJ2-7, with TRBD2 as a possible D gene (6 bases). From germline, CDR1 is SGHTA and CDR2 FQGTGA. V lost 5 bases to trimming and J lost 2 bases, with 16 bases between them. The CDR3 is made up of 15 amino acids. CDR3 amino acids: CASSGAGTPTYEQYF. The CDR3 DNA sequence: TGTGCCAGCAGCGGCGCCGGGACTCCGACCTACGAGCAGTACTTC.

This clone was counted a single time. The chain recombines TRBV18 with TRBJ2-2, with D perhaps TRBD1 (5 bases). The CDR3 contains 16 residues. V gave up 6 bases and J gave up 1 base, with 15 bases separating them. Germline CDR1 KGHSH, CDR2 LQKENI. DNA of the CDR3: TGTGCCAGCTCTCCCGTCGTGACAGTGAACACCGGGGAGCTGTTTTTT. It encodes CASSPVVTVNTGELFF.

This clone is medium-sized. The CDR3 is CASSWGDYEQYF. The DNA of the CDR3 is TGTGCCAGCAGCTGGGGGGATTACGAGCAGTACTTC. The chain employs TRBV11-1 and TRBJ2-7; possible D gene TRBD2, 6 bases. V shed 4 bases and J shed 4 bases, with 8 bases lying between them. Germline CDR1 is SGHAT and CDR2 is FQDESV (reference sequence). This CDR3 spans 12 amino acids.

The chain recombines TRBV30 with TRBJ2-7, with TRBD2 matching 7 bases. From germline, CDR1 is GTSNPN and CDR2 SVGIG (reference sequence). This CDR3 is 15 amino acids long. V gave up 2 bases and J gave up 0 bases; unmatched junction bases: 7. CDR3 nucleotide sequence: TGTGCCTGGAGTAGGGTCGGGGGGATCTCCTACGAGCAGTACTTC. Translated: CAWSRVGGISYEQYF.

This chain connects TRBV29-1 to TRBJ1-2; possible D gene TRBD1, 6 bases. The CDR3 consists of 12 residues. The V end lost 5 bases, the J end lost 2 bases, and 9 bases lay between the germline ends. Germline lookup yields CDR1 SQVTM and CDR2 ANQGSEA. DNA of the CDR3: TGCAGCGTTCGCGACAGGAACTATGGCTACACCTTC. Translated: CSVRDRNYGYTF. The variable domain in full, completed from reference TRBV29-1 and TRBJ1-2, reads SAVISQKPSRDICQRGTSLTIQCQVDSQVTMMFWYRQQPGQSLTLIATANQGSEATYESGFVIDKFPISRPNLTFSTLTVSNMSPEDSSIYLCSVRDRNYGYTFGSGTRLTVV.

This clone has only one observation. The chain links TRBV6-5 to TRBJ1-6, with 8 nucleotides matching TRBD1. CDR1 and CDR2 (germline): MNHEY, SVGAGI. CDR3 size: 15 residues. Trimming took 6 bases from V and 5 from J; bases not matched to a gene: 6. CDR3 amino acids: CASSPATGDNSPLHF. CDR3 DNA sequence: TGTGCCAGCAGCCCTGCGACAGGGGATAATTCACCCCTCCACTTT.

The DNA of the CDR3 is TGCGCCAGCAGCGCCGCTAAGACTAGCGGGGAAGAGACCCAGTACTTC. Its protein product is CASSAAKTSGEETQYF. The chain links TRBV5-1 to TRBJ2-5; 11 nucleotides match TRBD2. The germline CDR1 and CDR2 sequences are SGHRS and YFSETQ. J was trimmed by 3 bases and V by 4 bases; bases with no gene match: 8. The CDR3 totals 16 residues.

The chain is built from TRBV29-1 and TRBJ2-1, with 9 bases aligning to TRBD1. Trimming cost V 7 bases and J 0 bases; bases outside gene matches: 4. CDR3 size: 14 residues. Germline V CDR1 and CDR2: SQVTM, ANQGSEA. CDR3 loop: CSAPGQGSYNEQFF. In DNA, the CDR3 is TGCAGCGCACCGGGACAGGGCTCCTACAATGAGCAGTTCTTC.

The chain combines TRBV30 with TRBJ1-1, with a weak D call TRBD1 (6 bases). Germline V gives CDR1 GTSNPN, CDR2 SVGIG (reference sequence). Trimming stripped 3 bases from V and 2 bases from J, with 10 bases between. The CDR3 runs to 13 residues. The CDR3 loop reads CAWSRQANTEAFF. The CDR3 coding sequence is TGTGCCTGGAGCCGACAGGCTAACACTGAAGCTTTCTTT.

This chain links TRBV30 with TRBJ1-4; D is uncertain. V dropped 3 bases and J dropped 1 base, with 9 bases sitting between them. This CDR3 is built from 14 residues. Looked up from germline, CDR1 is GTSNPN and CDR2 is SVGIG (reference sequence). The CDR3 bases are TGTGCCTGGAGGCCACCTGGAACTAATGAAAAACTGTTTTTT. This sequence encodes CAWRPPGTNEKLFF.

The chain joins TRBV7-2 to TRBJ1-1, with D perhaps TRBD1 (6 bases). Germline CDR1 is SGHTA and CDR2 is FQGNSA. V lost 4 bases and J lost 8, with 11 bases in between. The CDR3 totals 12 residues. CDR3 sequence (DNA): TGTGCCAGCAGCTCTGGACAGTACGAAGCTTTCTTT. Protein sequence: CASSSGQYEAFF.

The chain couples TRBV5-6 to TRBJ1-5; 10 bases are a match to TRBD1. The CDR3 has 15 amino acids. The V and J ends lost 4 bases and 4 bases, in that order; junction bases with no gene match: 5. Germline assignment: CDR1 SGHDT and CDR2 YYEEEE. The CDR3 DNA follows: TGTGCCAGCAGCGGGGACAGGGGACTTAATCAGCCCCAGCATTTT. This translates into CASSGDRGLNQPQHF.

CDR3 DNA: TGCGCCAGCAGCTCGTGGACAGGGAGCACAGATACGCAGTATTTT. Residues: CASSSWTGSTDTQYF. The genes are TRBV5-1 and TRBJ2-3; the match to TRBD1 covers 8 bases. The CDR3 has 15 residues. Germline assignment: CDR1 SGHRS and CDR2 YFSETQ. With V trimmed by 3 bases and J by 0 bases, 3 bases remained unmatched.

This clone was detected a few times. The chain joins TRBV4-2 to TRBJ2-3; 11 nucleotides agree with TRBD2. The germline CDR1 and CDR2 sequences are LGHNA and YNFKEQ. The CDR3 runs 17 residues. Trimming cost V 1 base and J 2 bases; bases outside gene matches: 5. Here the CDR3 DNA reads TGTGCCAGCAGCCAAGCCACTAGCGGGGGTACCACAGATACGCAGTATTTT. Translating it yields CASSQATSGGTTDTQYF.

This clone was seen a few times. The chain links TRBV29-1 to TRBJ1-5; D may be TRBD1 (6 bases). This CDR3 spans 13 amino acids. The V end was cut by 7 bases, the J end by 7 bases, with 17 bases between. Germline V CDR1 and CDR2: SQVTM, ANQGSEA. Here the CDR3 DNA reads TGCAGCGCACGCAAGGGGGAGGGACAGCCCCAGCATTTT. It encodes CSARKGEGQPQHF.

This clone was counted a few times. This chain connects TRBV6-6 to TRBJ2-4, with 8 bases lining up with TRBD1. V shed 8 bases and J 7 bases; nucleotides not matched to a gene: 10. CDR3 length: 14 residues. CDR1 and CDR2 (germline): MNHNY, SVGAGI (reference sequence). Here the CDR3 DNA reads TGTGCCAGCCATTCACCAAGGACAGGGAACATTCAGTACTTC. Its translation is CASHSPRTGNIQYF.